One sample yielded the 13 T cell receptor beta chains listed below, sequenced in a study of response to subunit inactivated influenza vaccine. TCRdb ran MiXCR on the RT-PCR reads and lists one entry per CDR3 protein. Among hundreds of thousands of distinct CDR3 sequences listed, more than 15% were seen once. This sample comprised CD4+ T cells sorted from PBMCs, obtained about 23 months after vaccination. Receptors originate from a man in his fifties or sixties who received an inactivated influenza vaccine.

This clonotype was seen ten or more times. J is TRBJ2-3 and V is TRBV14; the D gene is possibly TRBD1 (6 bases). This CDR3 comprises 13 residues. V lost 7 bases and J lost 4, with 12 bases in between. Germline values: CDR1 SGHDN, CDR2 FVKESK. The CDR3 region is CASNKGEADTQYF. The CDR3, as DNA: TGTGCCAGCAACAAGGGGGAAGCAGATACGCAGTATTTT.

CDR3 protein: CASVAGVTYNEQFF. The CDR3 DNA sequence: TGTGCCAGCGTAGCGGGAGTTACCTACAATGAGCAGTTCTTC. This chain joins TRBV25-1 and TRBJ2-1; 9 bases are shared with TRBD2. V lost 8 bases and J lost 2; bases outside the gene matches: 4. Germline V gene data show CDR1 as MGHDK and CDR2 as SYGVNS. The length of the CDR3 is 14 residues.

The V and J genes are TRBV4-2 and TRBJ2-7; TRBD2 might be the D (6 bases). Trimming took off 0 bases at V and 5 bases at J, with 11 bases between the two ends. Looked up from germline, CDR1 is LGHNA and CDR2 is YNFKEQ. This CDR3 is 14 amino acids long. The DNA for the CDR3 is TGTGCCAGCAGCCAAGATAGGACGGGGGACGAGCAGTACTTC. Residues: CASSQDRTGDEQYF.

V and J are TRBV4-2 and TRBJ1-1, with D tentatively TRBD1 (5 bases). CDR3 length: 18 residues. The V end lost 1 base, the J end lost 0 bases, and 18 bases lay between the germline ends. CDR1 and CDR2 (germline): LGHNA, YNFKEQ. The CDR3: CASSQVSARALMNTEAFF. The CDR3 coding sequence is TGTGCCAGCAGCCAAGTTTCGGCCAGGGCACTAATGAACACTGAAGCTTTCTTT.

This rearrangement joins TRBV7-9 to TRBJ2-2, with D possibly TRBD2 on 5 matching bases. Germline V gene lookup returns CDR1 SEHNR and CDR2 FQNEAQ (reference sequence). V was trimmed by 4 bases and J by 7 bases, leaving 10 bases between them. This CDR3 comprises 13 residues. The CDR3 sequence is CASSSDWDGELFF. As DNA, the CDR3 is TGTGCCAGCAGCTCGGACTGGGACGGGGAGCTGTTTTTT.

This clonotype was picked up a small number of times. This chain links TRBV20-1 with TRBJ2-7; the match to TRBD2 covers 8 bases. V lost 4 bases, J lost 5 bases, and 13 bases stayed unmatched. Per germline, CDR1 DFQATT and CDR2 SNEGSKA (reference sequence). The CDR3 consists of 15 residues. The CDR3 region has the DNA TGCAGTGCTACCCCCCTACAGCGGGAGAGAAACGAGCAGTACTTC. The encoded protein is CSATPLQRERNEQYF.

This clonotype was counted a few times. The rearrangement links TRBV7-2 to TRBJ2-7; D is possibly TRBD1 (7 bases). The CDR3 runs to 14 residues. The V end was cut by 0 bases, the J end by 6 bases, with 12 bases between. Per germline, CDR1 SGHTA and CDR2 FQGNSA. The CDR3 protein is CASSLAEGAFEQYF. CDR3 bases: TGTGCCAGCAGCTTAGCGGAGGGGGCTTTCGAGCAGTACTTC.

This clonotype was seen more than once but under ten times. This sequence joins TRBV14 and TRBJ2-5; D not certain. Germline V CDR1 and CDR2: SGHDN, FVKESK. V was clipped by 2 bases and J by 5 bases, with 12 bases between them. CDR3 length: 14 amino acids. The CDR3 loop is CASSQRAAWETQYF. In nucleotides, the CDR3 is TGTGCCAGCAGCCAACGGGCTGCCTGGGAGACCCAGTACTTC. Using reference TRBV14 and TRBJ2-5 for the parts outside the CDR3, the full variable domain is EAGVTQFPSHSVIEKGQTVTLRCDPISGHDNLYWYRRVMGKEIKFLLHFVKESKQDESGMPNNRFLAERTGGTYSTLKVQPAELEDSGVYFCASSQRAAWETQYFGPGTRLLVL.

The chain links TRBV7-8 to TRBJ2-5; 12 nucleotides line up with TRBD2. V lost 4 bases and J lost 5; bases outside the gene matches: 8. Per the germline V gene, CDR1 is SGHVS and CDR2 is FQNEAQ. The CDR3 is 16 residues long. CDR3 amino acids: CASSSILAGGRETQYF. CDR3 in DNA: TGTGCCAGCAGCTCTATACTAGCGGGGGGCCGGGAGACCCAGTACTTC.

The genes are TRBV5-1 and TRBJ1-2; D is possibly TRBD1 (6 bases). The CDR3 extends over 11 amino acids. CDR1 is SGHRS and CDR2 is YFSETQ in the germline V gene. V lost 5 bases and J lost 8, with 10 bases in between. CDR3 residues: CASSPGDGYTF. CDR3 in DNA: TGCGCCAGCAGTCCAGGGGACGGCTACACCTTC.

This clonotype was recorded at least ten times. The chain has TRBV6-6 and TRBJ1-6; D unclear. The CDR3 is 13 amino acids. CDR1 is MNHNY, CDR2 SVGAGI, per germline (reference sequence). V gave up 6 bases and J gave up 3 bases, with 6 bases separating them. DNA of the CDR3: TGTGCCAGCAGCACAGACTATAATTCACCCCTCCACTTT. Translating it yields CASSTDYNSPLHF.

This clonotype turned up a few times. For the CDR3, the DNA is TGCAGCGTTGAAGATCTTGTCTACACCTTC. Translation: CSVEDLVYTF. The chain couples TRBV29-1 to TRBJ1-2, with D hard to call. The CDR3 contains 10 residues. Germline CDR1 and CDR2: SQVTM and ANQGSEA. Trimming shortened V by 0 bases and J by 10 bases, and 6 bases separated the two germline ends. Looking up the rest from reference TRBV29-1 and TRBJ1-2 gives the full variable domain: SAVISQKPSRDICQRGTSLTIQCQVDSQVTMMFWYRQQPGQSLTLIATANQGSEATYESGFVIDKFPISRPNLTFSTLTVSNMSPEDSSIYLCSVEDLVYTFGSGTRLTVV.

J is TRBJ2-7 and V is TRBV5-1; a possible D gene is TRBD2 (6 bases). The CDR3 covers 15 residues. V lost 0 bases and J lost 3, with 13 bases in between. Germline V CDR1 and CDR2: SGHRS, YFSETQ. The CDR3 protein is CASSLVAGGDYEQYF. The CDR3 bases are TGCGCCAGCAGCTTGGTTGCCGGGGGTGACTACGAGCAGTACTTC.